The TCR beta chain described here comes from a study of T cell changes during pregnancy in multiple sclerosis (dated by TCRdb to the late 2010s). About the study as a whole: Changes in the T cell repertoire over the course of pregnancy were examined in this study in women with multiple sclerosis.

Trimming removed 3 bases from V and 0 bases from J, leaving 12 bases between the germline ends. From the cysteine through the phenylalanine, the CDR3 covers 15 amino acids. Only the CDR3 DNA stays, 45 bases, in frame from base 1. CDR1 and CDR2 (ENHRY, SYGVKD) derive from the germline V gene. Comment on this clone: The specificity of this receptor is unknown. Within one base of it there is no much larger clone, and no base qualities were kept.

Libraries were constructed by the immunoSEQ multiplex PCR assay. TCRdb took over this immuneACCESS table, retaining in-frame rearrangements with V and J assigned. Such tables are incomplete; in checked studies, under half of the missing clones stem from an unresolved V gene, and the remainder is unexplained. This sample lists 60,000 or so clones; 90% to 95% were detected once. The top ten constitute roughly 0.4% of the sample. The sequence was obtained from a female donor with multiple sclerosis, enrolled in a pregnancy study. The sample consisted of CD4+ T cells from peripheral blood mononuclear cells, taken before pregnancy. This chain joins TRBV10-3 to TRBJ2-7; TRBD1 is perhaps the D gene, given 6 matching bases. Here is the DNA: TGTGCCATCAGTGACCCCGGGACATACTCCTACGAGCAGTACTTC. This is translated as CAISDPGTYSYEQYF.